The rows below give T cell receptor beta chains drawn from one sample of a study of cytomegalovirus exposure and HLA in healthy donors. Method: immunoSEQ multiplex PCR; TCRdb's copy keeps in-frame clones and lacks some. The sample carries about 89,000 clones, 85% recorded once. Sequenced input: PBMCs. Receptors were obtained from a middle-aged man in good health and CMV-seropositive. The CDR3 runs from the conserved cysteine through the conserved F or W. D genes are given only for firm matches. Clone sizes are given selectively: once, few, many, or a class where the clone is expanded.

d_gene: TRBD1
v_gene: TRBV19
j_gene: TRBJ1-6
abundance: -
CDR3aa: CASGGQGGISPLHF
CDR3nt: TGTGCCAGTGGCGGACAGGGGGGTATCTCACCCCTCCACTTT

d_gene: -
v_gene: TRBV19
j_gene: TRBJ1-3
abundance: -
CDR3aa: CASTPGGAGNTIYF
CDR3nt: TGTGCCAGTACCCCGGGGGGGGCTGGAAACACCATATATTTT

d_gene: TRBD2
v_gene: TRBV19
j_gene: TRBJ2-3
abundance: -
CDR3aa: CASSPSGTGADTQYF
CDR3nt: TGTGCCAGTAGTCCTAGCGGGACCGGGGCAGATACGCAGTATTTT

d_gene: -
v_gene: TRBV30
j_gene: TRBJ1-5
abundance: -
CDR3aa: CAWSVSGNNQPQHF
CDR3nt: TGTGCCTGGAGTGTTTCGGGGAACAATCAGCCCCAGCATTTT

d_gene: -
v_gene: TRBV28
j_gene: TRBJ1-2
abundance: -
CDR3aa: CASSLRNYGYTF
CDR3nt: TGTGCCAGCAGTCTGAGGAACTATGGCTACACCTTC

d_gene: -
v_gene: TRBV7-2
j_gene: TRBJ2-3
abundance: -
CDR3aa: CASSNDRATDTQYF
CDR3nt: TGTGCCAGCAGCAACGACAGAGCCACAGATACGCAGTATTTT

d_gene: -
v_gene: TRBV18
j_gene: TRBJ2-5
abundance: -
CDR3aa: CASSPGEGQKETQYF
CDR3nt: TGTGCCAGCTCACCAGGCGAGGGCCAGAAAGAGACCCAGTACTTC

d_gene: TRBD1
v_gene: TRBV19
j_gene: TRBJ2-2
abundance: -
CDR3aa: CASSITGGNGELFF
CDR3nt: TGTGCCAGTAGTATCACAGGGGGCAACGGGGAGCTGTTTTTT

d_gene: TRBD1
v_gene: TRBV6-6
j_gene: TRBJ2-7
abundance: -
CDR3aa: CASSYKTGDPYEQYF
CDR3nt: TGTGCCAGCAGTTACAAGACAGGGGACCCCTACGAGCAGTACTTC

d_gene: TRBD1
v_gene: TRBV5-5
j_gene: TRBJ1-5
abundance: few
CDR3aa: CASSLGWTGGNQPQHF
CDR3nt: TGTGCCAGCAGCTTGGGTTGGACAGGTGGCAATCAGCCCCAGCATTTT

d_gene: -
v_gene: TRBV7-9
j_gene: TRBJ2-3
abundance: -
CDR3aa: CASSLERPDTQYF
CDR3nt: TGTGCCAGCAGCTTAGAGCGCCCCGATACGCAGTATTTT

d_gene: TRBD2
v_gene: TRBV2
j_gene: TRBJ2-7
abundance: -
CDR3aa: CASGTFYEQYF
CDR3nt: TGTGCTAGCGGGACTTTCTACGAGCAGTACTTC

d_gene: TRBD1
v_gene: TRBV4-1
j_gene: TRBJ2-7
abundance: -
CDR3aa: CASSQDRFSRTGSYEQHF
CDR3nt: TGCGCCAGCAGCCAAGATCGGTTTTCGCGGACAGGTTCCTACGAGCAGCACTTC

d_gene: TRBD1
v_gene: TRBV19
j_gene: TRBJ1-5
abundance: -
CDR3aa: CASDPGATGTGLNQPQHF
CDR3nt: TGTGCCAGCGACCCAGGGGCCACCGGGACAGGCCTTAATCAGCCCCAGCATTTT

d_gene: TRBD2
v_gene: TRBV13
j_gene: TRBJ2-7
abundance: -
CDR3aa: CASSLVGTSGISYEQYF
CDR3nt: TGTGCCAGCAGCTTGGTCGGGACTAGCGGGATTTCCTACGAGCAGTACTTC

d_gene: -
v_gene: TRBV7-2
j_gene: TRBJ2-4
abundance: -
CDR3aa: CASSTQTGPVDIQYF
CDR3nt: TGTGCCAGCAGCACCCAAACAGGGCCCGTAGACATTCAGTACTTC

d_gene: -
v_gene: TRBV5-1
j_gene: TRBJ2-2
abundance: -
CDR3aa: CASSSQGLNTGELFF
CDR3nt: TGTGCCAGCAGCTCGCAGGGCCTGAACACCGGGGAGCTGTTTTTT

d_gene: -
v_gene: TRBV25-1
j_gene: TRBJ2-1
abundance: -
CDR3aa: CASAGYQNEQFF
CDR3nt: TGTGCCAGCGCGGGGTACCAAAATGAGCAGTTCTTC

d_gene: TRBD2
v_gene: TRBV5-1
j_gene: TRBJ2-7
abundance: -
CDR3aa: CASSTRTSGSRGEQYF
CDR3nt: TGCGCCAGCAGCACACGGACTAGCGGGAGCAGGGGCGAGCAGTACTTC